These 5 T cell receptor beta chains came from one sample sequenced in a study of T-cell reconstitution after alpha-beta-depleted transplantation in children. It was with unique molecular identifiers that the TCRbeta library was prepared. A single record per CDR3 protein comes from TCRdb applying MiXCR to the PCR reads. The table lists about 980,000 distinct CDR3 sequences, 25% to 30% of them singletons. Sequenced here: PBMCs, mostly from graft donor cells, sampled 360 days after TCRalphabeta/CD19-depleted stem cell transplant. These receptors were taken from a boy under two years old who had a stem cell transplant for SCID, so the T cells may come from the graft donor.

The chain combines TRBV7-3 with TRBJ2-2; D not certain. Between the trimmed V and J ends, which lost 1 base and 1 base, there was a span of 10 bases. This CDR3 spans 16 amino acids. CDR1 is SGHTA and CDR2 is FQGTGA in the germline V gene. CDR3 DNA: TGTGCCAGCAGCTTAAATGCCGAGAGGAACACCGGGGAGCTGTTTTTT. Amino acids: CASSLNAERNTGELFF.

This clonotype was picked up a small number of times. V usage is TRBV20-1 and J usage is TRBJ2-2; a weak D match, TRBD1 (6 bases). This CDR3 is 14 amino acids long. Per germline, CDR1 DFQATT and CDR2 SNEGSKA (reference sequence). The V gene lost 3 bases and the J gene lost 0 bases, with 8 bases spanning the gap. The CDR3 sequence: CSARDRANTGELFF. Written as DNA, the CDR3 is TGCAGTGCTAGGGACAGAGCGAACACCGGGGAGCTGTTTTTT.

The gene calls are TRBV5-1 and TRBJ2-2; 9 nucleotides agree with TRBD2. This CDR3 is built from 15 residues. The germline gives CDR1 SGHRS, CDR2 YFSETQ. J was trimmed by 7 bases and V by 4 bases; bases with no gene match: 8. The CDR3 reads CASSLAGTYSGELFF. CDR3 in DNA: TGCGCCAGCAGCCTAGCGGGGACCTACAGCGGGGAGCTGTTTTTT. Complete variable domain (other parts from reference TRBV5-1 and TRBJ2-2): KAGVTQTPRYLIKTRGQQVTLSCSPISGHRSVSWYQQTPGQGLQFLFEYFSETQRNKGNFPGRFSGRQFSNSRSEMNVSTLELGDSALYLCASSLAGTYSGELFFGEGSRLTVL.

This clonotype was picked up a small number of times. J is TRBJ2-7 and V is TRBV20-1, with 10 bases matching TRBD1. CDR3 length: 15 amino acids. Germline assignment: CDR1 DFQATT and CDR2 SNEGSKA (reference sequence). The ends lost 3 bases at V and 0 bases at J; junction bases unmatched: 5. The CDR3 nucleotides read TGCAGTGCTAGTCACCGGGACAGGGGCTCCTACGAGCAGTACTTC. Translating gives CSASHRDRGSYEQYF.

This clonotype has a handful of counts. This chain joins TRBV5-1 and TRBJ1-1; D call uncertain. Looked up from germline, CDR1 is SGHRS and CDR2 is YFSETQ. The CDR3 consists of 14 residues. V lost 4 bases and J lost 3, with 13 bases in between. The CDR3 loop reads CASSPYGRDTEAFF. CDR3 nucleotides: TGCGCCAGCAGCCCTTACGGACGGGACACTGAAGCTTTCTTT.